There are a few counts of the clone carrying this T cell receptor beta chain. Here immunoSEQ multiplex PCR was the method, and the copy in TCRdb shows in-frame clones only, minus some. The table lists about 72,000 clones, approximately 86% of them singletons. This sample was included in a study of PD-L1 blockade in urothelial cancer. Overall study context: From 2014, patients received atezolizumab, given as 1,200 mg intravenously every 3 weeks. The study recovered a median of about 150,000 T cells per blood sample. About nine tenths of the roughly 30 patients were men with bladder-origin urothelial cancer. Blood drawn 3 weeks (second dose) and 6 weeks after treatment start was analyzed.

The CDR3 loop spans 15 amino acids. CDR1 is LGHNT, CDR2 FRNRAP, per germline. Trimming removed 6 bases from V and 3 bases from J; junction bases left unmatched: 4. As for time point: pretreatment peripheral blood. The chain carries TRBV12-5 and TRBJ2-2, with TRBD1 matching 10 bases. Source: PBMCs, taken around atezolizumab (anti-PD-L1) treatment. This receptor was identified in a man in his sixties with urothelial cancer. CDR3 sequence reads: CASGPGQGDTGELFF. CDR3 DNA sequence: TGTGCTAGTGGCCCTGGACAGGGGGACACCGGGGAGCTGTTTTTT.